Below are 5 T cell receptor beta chains sequenced from a single sample in a study of T cell repertoires in Merkel cell carcinoma. Sequencing was performed with immunoSEQ multiplex PCR; in TCRdb, only in-frame clones are kept and a portion is missing. This sample has 13,000 to 15,000 clones, with roughly 80% found just once. The source material was tumor tissue. The receptors shown here come from an adult with Merkel cell carcinoma.

This chain joins TRBV7-2 and TRBJ2-3, with 10 bases identical to TRBD1. The V segment lost 5 bases and the J segment 0 bases; nucleotides outside the gene matches: 5. The germline V gene encodes CDR1 SGHTA and CDR2 FQGNSA. The CDR3 covers 16 residues. The CDR3 region is CASSHSTGGSTDTQYF. The CDR3 DNA follows: TGTGCCAGCAGCCACTCGACAGGGGGCAGCACAGATACGCAGTATTTT.

The rearrangement links TRBV27 to TRBJ2-3, with D perhaps matching TRBD2 (5 bases). The CDR3 loop spans 12 amino acids. V lost 2 bases and J lost 5, with 5 bases in between. The germline CDR1 and CDR2 sequences are MNHEY and SMNVEV (reference sequence). The CDR3 nucleotides are TGTGCCAGCAGTTTAGCGGGAGATACGCAGTATTTT. As protein: CASSLAGDTQYF.

This rearrangement joins TRBV4-1 to TRBJ2-7; 10 bases line up with TRBD2. V gave up 0 bases and J gave up 3 bases; unmatched junction bases: 5. Germline V gives CDR1 MGHRA, CDR2 YSYEKL. This CDR3 spans 16 amino acids. The CDR3 DNA is TGCGCCAGCAGCCAAGAAATAGCGGGGGGATTCTACGAGCAGTACTTC. It codes for CASSQEIAGGFYEQYF.

Concerning this clone itself: Germline is not matched at one junction end, which may reflect a read error. The chain is built from TRBV12-5 and TRBJ2-3; no firm D call. CDR3 length: 17 amino acids. CDR1 is LGHNT, CDR2 FRNRAP, per germline. Written as DNA, the CDR3 is TGTGCTTGTGGTTTGGGCCGGCCCAACGAAGGCGCAGATACGCAGTATTTT. Translating gives CACGLGRPNEGADTQYF.

J is TRBJ2-5 and V is TRBV7-2; 10 bases are shared with TRBD2. Per germline, CDR1 SGHTA and CDR2 FQGNSA. CDR3 length: 15 residues. The J segment lost 2 bases and the V segment lost 8 bases, leaving 8 bases of the junction unmatched. The DNA for the CDR3 is TGTGCCAGCGGCTCATCTAGCGGGGGACAAGAGACCCAGTACTTC. It is translated as CASGSSSGGQETQYF.